This T cell receptor (beta chain) was sequenced for a study of T cells after yellow fever vaccination. Via MiXCR, TCRdb re-called the 5' RACE reads, giving one row per CDR3 protein. The data contain about 550,000 distinct CDR3 sequences, over 15% of them singletons. Germline V gene sequence: CDR1 SSHAT, CDR2 FNYEAQ (reference sequence). The CDR3 is 19 residues long. Details on this clonotype: One junction end does not reproduce the germline sequence, and a read error may be involved.

This clonotype was sampled from a man between 25 and 39 years old who received the YFV17D yellow fever vaccine. Specimen: PBMCs, collected 15 days after the yellow fever booster vaccination. V is TRBV7-7 and J is TRBJ2-3; 15 bases match TRBD2. The CDR3 here is CASSLGLTGLAGGADTQYF. CDR3 DNA: TGTGCTAGCAGCTTAGGCTTGACGGGACTAGCGGGAGGAGCAGATACGCAGTATTTT.